This passage covers 13 T cell receptor beta chains from one sample sequenced in a study of cytomegalovirus exposure and HLA in healthy donors. 13 Jbeta primers and 60 Vbeta primers were used for the PCR. The assay was immunoSEQ multiplex PCR, and TCRdb's table has in-frame clones only and misses some. The data show around 110,000 clones, with around two thirds seen just once and roughly 9% held by the top ten. Sequencing was carried out using PBMCs. The origin of the receptors is a woman aged 40 to 50 in good health and CMV-seropositive.

This chain links TRBV28 with TRBJ2-1; D call uncertain. Germline V lookup: CDR1 MDHEN, CDR2 SYDVKM. Between the trimmed V and J ends, which lost 2 bases and 6 bases, there was a span of 11 bases. The CDR3 contains 14 residues. The CDR3 spells CASSLTQNLNEQFF. Here the CDR3 DNA reads TGTGCCAGCAGTTTAACACAGAACCTCAATGAGCAGTTCTTC. Combining the CDR3 with reference TRBV28 and TRBJ2-1 gives the whole variable domain DVKVTQSSRYLVKRTGEKVFLECVQDMDHENMFWYRQDPGLGLRLIYFSYDVKMKEKGDIPEGYSVSREKKERFSLILESASTNQTSMYLCASSLTQNLNEQFFGPGTRLTVL.

At least ten counts were recorded for this clone. The chain employs TRBV6-1 and TRBJ1-3; TRBD1 matches at 7 bases. With V trimmed by 1 base and J by 2 bases, 5 bases remained unmatched. The CDR3 sequence is 16 residues long. CDR1 is MNHNS and CDR2 is SASEGT in the germline V gene. The CDR3 reads CASSEGPGTAGNTIYF. The CDR3 nucleotides read TGTGCCAGCAGTGAAGGTCCCGGGACAGCTGGAAACACCATATATTTT.

In nucleotides, the CDR3 is TGCAGCGTTGATGTTGACCGGCGGGAAAAGACCCAGTACTTC. This sequence encodes CSVDVDRREKTQYF. The rearrangement uses TRBV29-1 and TRBJ2-5; tentatively, D is TRBD2 (6 bases). V was trimmed by 3 bases and J by 6 bases, leaving 17 bases between them. CDR1 and CDR2 from the germline V gene are SQVTM and ANQGSEA. CDR3 length: 14 amino acids.

In the case of this clone: A much bigger clone sits one base away, suggesting this may be a read error. The CDR3 spells CASSLYSNQPQHF. In nucleotides, the CDR3 is TGTGCCAGCAGCCTCTATAGCAATCAGCCCCAGCATTTT. The V gene is TRBV28, the J gene TRBJ1-5; no clear D. The germline V gene encodes CDR1 MDHEN and CDR2 SYDVKM. V was clipped by 6 bases and J by 0 bases, with 6 bases between them. CDR3 length: 13 amino acids.

The chain links TRBV6-5 to TRBJ2-2; TRBD2 aligns across 7 bases. The CDR3 is 15 amino acids. J lost 4 bases, V lost 7 bases, and 9 bases had no gene match. Germline values: CDR1 MNHEY, CDR2 SVGAGI. CDR3 nucleotide sequence: TGTGCCAGCAAGCGGGACGGGATATCCACCGGGGAGCTGTTTTTT. Residues: CASKRDGISTGELFF.

The chain uses TRBV4-1 and TRBJ2-3; D gene uncertain. Per germline, CDR1 MGHRA and CDR2 YSYEKL. V lost 1 base to trimming and J lost 0 bases, with 11 bases between them. The CDR3 contains 16 residues. In DNA form, the CDR3 reads TGCGCCAGCAGCCAAGTCACCAGGTCTAGCACAGATACGCAGTATTTT. This sequence encodes CASSQVTRSSTDTQYF.

This chain connects TRBV6-5 to TRBJ2-7; tentatively, D is TRBD2 (6 bases). CDR3 length equals 11 residues. Germline V gene data show CDR1 as MNHEY and CDR2 as SVGAGI. Trimming took 8 bases from V and 7 from J, leaving 12 bases between them. The CDR3 DNA is TGTGCCAGCGGGCGCAGCGGGGAGCAGTACTTC. This gives the protein CASGRSGEQYF.

The chain recombines TRBV19 with TRBJ2-1, with D unresolved. CDR3 size: 11 residues. Trimming stripped 7 bases from V and 4 bases from J, with 5 bases between. The germline V gene has CDR1 LNHDA and CDR2 SQIVND (reference sequence). As DNA, the CDR3 is TGTGCCAGTACAGATTACAATGAGCAGTTCTTC. This translates into CASTDYNEQFF.

This chain links TRBV7-2 with TRBJ2-3; D possibly corresponds to TRBD2 (5 bases). CDR3 length: 15 residues. Germline V gives CDR1 SGHTA, CDR2 FQGNSA. Trimming removed 5 bases from V and 2 bases from J, with 14 bases in between. CDR3 loop: CASSPDWGDTDTQYF. DNA of the CDR3: TGTGCCAGCAGCCCGGACTGGGGTGACACAGATACGCAGTATTTT.

This clone was observed a few times. V is TRBV27 and J is TRBJ2-7, with TRBD1 matching over 7 bases. The CDR3 runs 14 residues. J lost 2 bases, V lost 3 bases, and 4 bases had no gene match. Germline CDR1 and CDR2: MNHEY and SMNVEV (reference sequence). The CDR3 protein is CASSFSTGTYEQYF. Here the CDR3 DNA reads TGTGCCAGCAGTTTCTCGACAGGGACCTACGAGCAGTACTTC.

The chain employs TRBV6-5 and TRBJ2-5; D possibly corresponds to TRBD2 (5 bases). Trimming removed 6 bases from V and 5 bases from J, with 19 bases in between. CDR1 is MNHEY and CDR2 is SVGAGI in the germline V gene. CDR3 length: 15 amino acids. CDR3 residues: CASSSFGLIGETQYF. DNA for the CDR3: TGTGCCAGCAGCTCCTTCGGACTCATCGGTGAGACCCAGTACTTC.

This chain uses TRBV6-1 with TRBJ2-5; no firm D call. The J call may not be correct, given that the DNA end is closer to TRBJ2-7. The CDR3 contains 11 residues. Germline CDR1 is MNHNS and CDR2 is SASEGT. The CDR3 spells CASSEAYEQYF. CDR3 bases: TGTGCCAGCAGTGAAGCCTACGAGCAGTACTTC.

The chain combines TRBV7-3 with TRBJ1-2; no definite D call. Trimming stripped 2 bases from V and 4 bases from J, with 11 bases between. Germline V gene lookup returns CDR1 SGHTA and CDR2 FQGTGA. This CDR3 spans 14 amino acids. This CDR3 is CASSLSPTTYGYTF. DNA for the CDR3: TGTGCCAGCAGCTTATCCCCCACAACCTATGGCTACACCTTC.